This TCR beta chain is drawn from a study of CD8+CD57+ T cells in acquired aplastic anemia (dated by TCRdb to between 2018 and 2020). Some background on the complete study: Extracted DNA from sorted CD4+ and CD8+ cells averaged approximately 3 ug, ranging from about 0.19 to 30 ug. Healthy donor samples averaged about 10 million reads for CD4+ and 11.0 million for CD8+ cells.

V sheds 4 bases and J sheds 7 bases, leaving 20 bases between their ends. CDR1 SGDLS and CDR2 YYNGEE were looked up in the germline V gene. The CDR3 runs 16 amino acids, cysteine and phenylalanine included. Left in the record is the CDR3 DNA by itself, 48 bases read in frame from the first base. The investigation overall reported the following: Patients and healthy controls showed no significant difference in CD8+ Simpson's diversity (P=0.060). Although under 35 CD8+ CDR3 sequences were shared by patients and controls, these sequences appeared highly expressed in patients and within the immunodominant clones of patients.

This clonotype was recorded at least ten times. Its specific antigen is unknown. Within one base of it there is no much larger clone, and no base qualities were kept. TCR beta VDJ combination and CDR3 sequence profiling used genomic DNA as the template. TCR repertoire sequencing was run on an Illumina HiSeq 2000. The paper's data handling went like this. Repertoires were assessed using TRBV/TRBJ rearrangement plots, CDR3 size and DJ length profiles, and Simpson's diversity index. The immunodominant clone was defined as the most abundant DNA sequence in deep sequencing data. CDR3 amino acid sequences were checked for sharing between subjects and were compared against published repertoires and the VDJdb database. TCRdb passed the public sequencing reads through fastp at Q25 and MiXCR, retaining productive beta sequences. One record per CDR3 amino acid sequence lists the most common genes and DNA. These V and J calls rely on TCRdb rather than the paper's analysis. A total of 350,000 to 450,000 distinct CDR3 sequences appear in this sample, just under 70% of them only once. The ten largest account for 3.5% to 4.5% of the sample.

In the study, sorted CD4+ and CD8+ blood T cells from patients with severe aplastic anemia and from healthy subjects underwent deep sequencing of TCR repertoires. Ficoll-Paque density gradient centrifugation was used to isolate peripheral blood mononuclear cells. Before DNA was extracted, CD4+ and CD8+ T cells were sorted using either FACS or magnetic beads. The rearranged chain carries TRBV9 and TRBJ2-2; perhaps TRBD1 is the D gene, with 5 bases matching. What was sequenced was sorted CD4+, CD8+, or CD8+CD57+ T cells (not recorded which) from PBMCs. This receptor was identified in a human donor in good health, serving as a control. The CDR3 has the sequence CASSPRGTGFGGELFF. The DNA sequence is given as TGTGCCAGCAGCCCTAGAGGAACAGGATTCGGCGGGGAGCTGTTTTTT.